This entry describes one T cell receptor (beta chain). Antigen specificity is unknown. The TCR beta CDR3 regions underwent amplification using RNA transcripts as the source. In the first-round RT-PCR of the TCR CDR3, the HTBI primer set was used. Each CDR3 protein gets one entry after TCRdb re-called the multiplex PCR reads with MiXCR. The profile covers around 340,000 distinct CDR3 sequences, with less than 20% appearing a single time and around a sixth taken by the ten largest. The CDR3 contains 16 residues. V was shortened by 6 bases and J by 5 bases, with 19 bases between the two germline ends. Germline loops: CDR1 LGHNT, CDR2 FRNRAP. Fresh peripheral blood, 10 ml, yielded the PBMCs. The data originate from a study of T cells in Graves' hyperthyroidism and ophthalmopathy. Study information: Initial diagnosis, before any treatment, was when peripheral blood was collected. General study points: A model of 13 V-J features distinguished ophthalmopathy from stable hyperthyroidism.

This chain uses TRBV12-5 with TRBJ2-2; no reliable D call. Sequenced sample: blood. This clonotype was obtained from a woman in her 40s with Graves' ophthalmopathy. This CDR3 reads CASGKDKGGWTGELFF. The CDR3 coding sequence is TGTGCTAGTGGCAAAGACAAGGGCGGTTGGACCGGGGAGCTGTTTTTT.